This T cell receptor beta chain was sequenced in a study of Ad26.COV2.S vaccination and SARS-CoV-2 variants. For the study at large: The COV1001 Ad26.COV2.S trial arm included the donor. Dosing was one shot or two shots 56 days apart. Study results and limitations: There was a possibility that the TCR breadth and depth analyses underestimated total T cell responses. People who got the vaccine had more spike-specific TCR breadth than people who got placebo.

CDR1 and CDR2 from the germline V gene are LGHDT and YNNKEL (reference sequence). Between the trimmed V and J ends, which lost 3 bases and 4 bases, there was a span of 13 bases. CDR3 length equals 15 residues. Treatment in this sample: 19 received Ad26.COV2.S at low or high dose, single or two shots; 5 received placebo; per-sample allocation not given. Sampling occurred on day 63 after the first vaccine or placebo injection. About this clone: Its matching antigen is unknown.

The data were produced by immunoSEQ multiplex PCR, yet TCRdb's version contains in-frame clones alone and is incomplete. The data contain around 300,000 clones, about nine tenths of them singletons. The chain links TRBV3-1 (or the pseudogene TRBV3-2) to TRBJ1-5, with D maybe TRBD1 (5 bases). This material consisted of peripheral blood, taken in a trial of Ad26.COV2.S vaccine versus placebo. The clonotype originates from a person between 18 and 65 years old who received the Ad26.COV2.S COVID-19 vaccine or a placebo. This chain's CDR3 is CASSQGRRSNQPQHF. The CDR3 DNA is TGTGCCAGCAGCCAGGGACGGAGATCAAATCAGCCCCAGCATTTT.